This T cell receptor (beta chain) was profiled in a study of CXCR3-negative and CXCR3-positive naive CD8 T cells. CDR1 is SGHVS, CDR2 FNYEAQ, per germline. CDR3 length equals 16 residues. The method, 5' RACE with UMI labels, was used to prepare the TRB cDNA libraries. TCRdb re-called the 5' RACE reads, yielding one record per CDR3 amino acid sequence without DNA. The sample totals 150,000 or so distinct CDR3 sequences. Study results and caveats: Naive CXCR3-positive cells had TRB CDR3s more hydrophobic than those of CXCR3-negative naive cells.

With respect to this clonotype: Antigen unknown.

The sample was naive CXCR3+ CD8+ T cells from blood. Subset in this sample: CD45RO-CCR7+CD27+CD95- naive CD8+ T cells expressing CXCR3 (TNR3+). The chain combines TRBV7-6 with TRBJ2-3; without DNA, the TCRdb call of TRBD2 cannot be checked. The clonotype was recovered from a human donor in good health. Some clones in this sample may be carry-over from other donors' samples. The CDR3 spells CASGGSGGAVTDTQYF. Based on the CDR3 plus reference TRBV7-6 and TRBJ2-3, the full variable domain is GAGVSQSPRYKVTKRGQDVALRCDPISGHVSLYWYRQALGQGPEFLTYFNYEAQQDKSGLPNDRFSAERPEGSISTLTIQRTEQRDSAMYRCASGGSGGAVTDTQYFGPGTRLTVL.